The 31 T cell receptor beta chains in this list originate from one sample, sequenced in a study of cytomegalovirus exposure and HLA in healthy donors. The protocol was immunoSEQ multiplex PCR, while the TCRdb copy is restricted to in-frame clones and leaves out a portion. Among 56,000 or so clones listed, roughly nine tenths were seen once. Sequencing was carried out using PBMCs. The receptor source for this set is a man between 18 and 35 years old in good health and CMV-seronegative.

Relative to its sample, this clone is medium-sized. The CDR3, as DNA: TGCGCCAGCAGCTACACTTGGACAGTACCCACTGAAGCTTTCTTT. Its translation: CASSYTWTVPTEAFF. The chain employs TRBV5-1 and TRBJ1-1; perhaps TRBD1 as D (6 bases). Germline assignment: CDR1 SGHRS and CDR2 YFSETQ. There are 15 residues in the CDR3. Trimming pared 3 bases from V and 4 bases from J, leaving 16 bases between.

CDR3 bases: TGTGCCAGCAAAGACACTTCAACGGGACACTTCTACGAGCAGTACTTC. Its translation: CASKDTSTGHFYEQYF. The rearrangement links TRBV27 to TRBJ2-7; tentatively, D is TRBD1 (6 bases). Germline CDR1 is MNHEY and CDR2 is SMNVEV (reference sequence). This CDR3 has 16 amino acids. The V gene lost 7 bases and the J gene lost 3 bases, with 22 bases spanning the gap.

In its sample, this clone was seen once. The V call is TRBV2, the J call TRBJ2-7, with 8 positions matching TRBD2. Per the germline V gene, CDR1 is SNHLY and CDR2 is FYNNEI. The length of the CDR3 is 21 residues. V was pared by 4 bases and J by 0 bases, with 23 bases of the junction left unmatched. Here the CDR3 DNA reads TGTGCCAGCAGTGTTACGCCCCTCCCGGGCGGAGAAGCGGGAGACTCCTACGAGCAGTACTTC. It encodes CASSVTPLPGGEAGDSYEQYF.

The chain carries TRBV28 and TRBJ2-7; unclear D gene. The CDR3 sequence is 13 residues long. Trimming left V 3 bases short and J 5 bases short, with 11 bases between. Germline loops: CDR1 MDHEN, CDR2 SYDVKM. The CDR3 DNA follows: TGTGCCAGCAGTTTTGGATTCCAGGACGAGCAGTACTTC. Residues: CASSFGFQDEQYF. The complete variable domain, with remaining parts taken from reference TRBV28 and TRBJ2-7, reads DVKVTQSSRYLVKRTGEKVFLECVQDMDHENMFWYRQDPGLGLRLIYFSYDVKMKEKGDIPEGYSVSREKKERFSLILESASTNQTSMYLCASSFGFQDEQYFGPGTRLTVT.

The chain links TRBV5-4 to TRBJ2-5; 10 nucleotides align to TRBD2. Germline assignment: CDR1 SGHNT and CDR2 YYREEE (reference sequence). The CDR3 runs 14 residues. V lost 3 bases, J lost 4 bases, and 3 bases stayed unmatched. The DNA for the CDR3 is TGTGCCAGCAGCTGGACTAGCGGACGAGAGACCCAGTACTTC. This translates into CASSWTSGRETQYF. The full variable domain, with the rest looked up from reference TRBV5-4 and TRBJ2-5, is ETGVTQSPTHLIKTRGQQVTLRCSSQSGHNTVSWYQQALGQGPQFIFQYYREEENGRGNFPPRFSGLQFPNYSSELNVNALELDDSALYLCASSWTSGRETQYFGPGTRLLVL.

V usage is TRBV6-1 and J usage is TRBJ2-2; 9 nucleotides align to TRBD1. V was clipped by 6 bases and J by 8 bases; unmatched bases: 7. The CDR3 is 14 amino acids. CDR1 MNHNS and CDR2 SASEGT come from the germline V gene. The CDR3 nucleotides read TGTGCCAGCAGGGGACAGGGTGGATTAGGGGAGCTGTTTTTT. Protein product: CASRGQGGLGELFF.

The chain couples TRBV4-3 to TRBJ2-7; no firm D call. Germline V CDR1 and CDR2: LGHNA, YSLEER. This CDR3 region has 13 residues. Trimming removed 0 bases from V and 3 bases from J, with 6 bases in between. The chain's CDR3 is CASSQEGGYEQYF. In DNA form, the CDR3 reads TGCGCCAGCAGCCAAGAAGGCGGCTACGAGCAGTACTTC.

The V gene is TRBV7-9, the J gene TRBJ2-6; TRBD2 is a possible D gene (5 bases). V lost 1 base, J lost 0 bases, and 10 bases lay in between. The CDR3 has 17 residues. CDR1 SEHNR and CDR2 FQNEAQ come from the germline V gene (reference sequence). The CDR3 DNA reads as TGTGCCAGCAGCTTAGTGCCGGGGATCTCTGGGGCCAACGTCCTGACTTTC. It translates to CASSLVPGISGANVLTF.

DNA of the CDR3: TGTGCCAGCAGTTCTCCGGGACAGGGAGGAAACACCATATATTTT. It is translated as CASSSPGQGGNTIYF. The genes are TRBV28 and TRBJ1-3, with 9 bases that match TRBD1. The CDR3 extends over 15 amino acids. Germline-derived CDR1 and CDR2 are MDHEN and SYDVKM. V shed 4 bases and J 4 bases; nucleotides not matched to a gene: 5. The full variable domain, completed using reference TRBV28 and TRBJ1-3, is DVKVTQSSRYLVKRTGEKVFLECVQDMDHENMFWYRQDPGLGLRLIYFSYDVKMKEKGDIPEGYSVSREKKERFSLILESASTNQTSMYLCASSSPGQGGNTIYFGEGSWLTVV.

The DNA of the CDR3 is TGTGCCAGCAGCCGCCTTAGGGAGGGCGTGAACACTGAAGCTTTCTTT. Translation: CASSRLREGVNTEAFF. The chain employs TRBV14 and TRBJ1-1; D gene uncertain. Germline assignment: CDR1 SGHDN and CDR2 FVKESK. The CDR3 totals 16 residues. V was trimmed by 4 bases and J by 0 bases, leaving 15 bases between them.

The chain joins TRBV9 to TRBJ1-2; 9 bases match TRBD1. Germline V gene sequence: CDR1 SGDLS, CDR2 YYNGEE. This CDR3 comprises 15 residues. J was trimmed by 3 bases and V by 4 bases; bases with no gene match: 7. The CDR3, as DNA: TGTGCCAGCAGCATAAACCGGGACAGGGACTATGGCTACACCTTC. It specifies CASSINRDRDYGYTF.

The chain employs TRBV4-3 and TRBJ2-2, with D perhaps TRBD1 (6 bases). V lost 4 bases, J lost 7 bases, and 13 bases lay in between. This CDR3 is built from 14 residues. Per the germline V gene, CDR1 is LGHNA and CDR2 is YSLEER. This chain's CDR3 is CASSPPGAGGELFF. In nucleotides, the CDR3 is TGCGCCAGCAGCCCCCCAGGGGCCGGCGGGGAGCTGTTTTTT.

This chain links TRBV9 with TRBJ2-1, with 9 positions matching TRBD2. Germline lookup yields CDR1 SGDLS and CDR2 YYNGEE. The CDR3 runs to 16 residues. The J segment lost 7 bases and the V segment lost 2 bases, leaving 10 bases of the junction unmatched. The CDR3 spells CASSVSSSGALNEQFF. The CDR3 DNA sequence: TGTGCCAGCAGCGTCTCGTCTAGCGGGGCCTTAAATGAGCAGTTCTTC.

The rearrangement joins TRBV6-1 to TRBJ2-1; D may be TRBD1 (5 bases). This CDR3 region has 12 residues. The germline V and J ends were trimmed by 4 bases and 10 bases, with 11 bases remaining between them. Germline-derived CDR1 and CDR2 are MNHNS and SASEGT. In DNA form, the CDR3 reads TGTGCCAGCAGTGGACAGAGTCAGGAGCAGTTCTTC. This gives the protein CASSGQSQEQFF.

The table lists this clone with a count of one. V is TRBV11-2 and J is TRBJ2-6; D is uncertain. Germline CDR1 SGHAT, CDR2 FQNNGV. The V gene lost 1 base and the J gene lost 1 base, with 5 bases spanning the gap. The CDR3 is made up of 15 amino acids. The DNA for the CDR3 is TGTGCCAGCAGCTTAGGGGCTTCTGGGGCCAACGTCCTGACTTTC. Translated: CASSLGASGANVLTF.

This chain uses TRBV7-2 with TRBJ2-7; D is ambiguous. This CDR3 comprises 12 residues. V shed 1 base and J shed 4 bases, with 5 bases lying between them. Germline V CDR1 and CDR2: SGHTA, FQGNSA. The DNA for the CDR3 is TGTGCCAGCAGCTTAGGTGTATACGAGCAGTACTTC. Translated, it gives CASSLGVYEQYF.

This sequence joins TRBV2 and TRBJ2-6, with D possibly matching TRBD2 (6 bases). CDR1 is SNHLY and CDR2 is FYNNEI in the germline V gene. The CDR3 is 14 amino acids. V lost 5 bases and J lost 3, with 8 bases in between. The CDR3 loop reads CASSPGVGANVLTF. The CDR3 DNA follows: TGTGCCAGCAGTCCGGGGGTTGGGGCCAACGTCCTGACTTTC.

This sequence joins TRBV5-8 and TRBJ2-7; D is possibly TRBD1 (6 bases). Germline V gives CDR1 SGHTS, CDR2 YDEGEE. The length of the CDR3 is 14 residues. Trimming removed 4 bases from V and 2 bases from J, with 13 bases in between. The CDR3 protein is CASSNGQNPYEQYF. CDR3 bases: TGTGCCAGCAGCAACGGACAGAATCCCTACGAGCAGTACTTC.

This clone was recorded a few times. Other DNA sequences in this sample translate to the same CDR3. DNA of the CDR3: TGTGCCATCAGTGAGCGCGGAGACTCCTACGAGCAGTACTTC. Translating it yields CAISERGDSYEQYF. The genes are TRBV10-3 and TRBJ2-7, with D uncertain. V lost 2 bases and J 0 bases, leaving 8 bases between the germline ends. The CDR3 length is 14 residues. The germline CDR1 and CDR2 sequences are ENHRY and SYGVKD.

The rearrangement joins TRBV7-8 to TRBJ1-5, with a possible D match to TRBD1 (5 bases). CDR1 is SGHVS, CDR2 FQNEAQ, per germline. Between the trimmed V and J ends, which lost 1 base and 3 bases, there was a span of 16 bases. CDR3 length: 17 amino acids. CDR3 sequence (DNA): TGTGCCAGCAGCTTAGGTCGGGCAGGGTTGAACAATCAGCCCCAGCATTTT. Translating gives CASSLGRAGLNNQPQHF.

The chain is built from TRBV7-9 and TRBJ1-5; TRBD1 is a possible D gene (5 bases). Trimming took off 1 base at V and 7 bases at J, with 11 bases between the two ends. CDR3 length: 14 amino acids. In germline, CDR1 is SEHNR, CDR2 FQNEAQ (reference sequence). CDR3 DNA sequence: TGTGCCAGCAGCTTAGATGGGGGGGTCCAGCCCCAGCATTTT. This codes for CASSLDGGVQPQHF. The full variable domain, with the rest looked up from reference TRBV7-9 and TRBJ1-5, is DTGVSQNPRHKITKRGQNVTFRCDPISEHNRLYWYRQTLGQGPEFLTYFQNEAQLEKSRLLSDRFSAERPKGSFSTLEIQRTEQGDSAMYLCASSLDGGVQPQHFGDGTRLSIL.

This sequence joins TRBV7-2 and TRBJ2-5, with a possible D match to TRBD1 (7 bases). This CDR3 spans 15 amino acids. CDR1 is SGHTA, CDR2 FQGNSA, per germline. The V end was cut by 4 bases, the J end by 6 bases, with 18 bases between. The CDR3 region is CASSSGGQGGKTQYF. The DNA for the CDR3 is TGTGCCAGCAGCTCTGGGGGGCAGGGGGGAAAGACCCAGTACTTC.

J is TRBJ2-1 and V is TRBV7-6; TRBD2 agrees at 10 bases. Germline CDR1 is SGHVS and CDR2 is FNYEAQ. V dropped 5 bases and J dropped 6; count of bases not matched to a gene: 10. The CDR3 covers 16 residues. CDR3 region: CASSLPGSSGSNEQFF. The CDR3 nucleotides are TGTGCCAGCAGCCTACCCGGGTCTAGCGGGAGCAATGAGCAGTTCTTC.

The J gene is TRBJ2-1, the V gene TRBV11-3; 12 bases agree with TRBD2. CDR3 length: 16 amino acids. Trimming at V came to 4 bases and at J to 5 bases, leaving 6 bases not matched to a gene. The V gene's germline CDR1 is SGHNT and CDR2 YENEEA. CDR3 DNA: TGTGCCAGCAGCTCAAGACTAGCGGGAGTGAACAATGAGCAGTTCTTC. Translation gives CASSSRLAGVNNEQFF.

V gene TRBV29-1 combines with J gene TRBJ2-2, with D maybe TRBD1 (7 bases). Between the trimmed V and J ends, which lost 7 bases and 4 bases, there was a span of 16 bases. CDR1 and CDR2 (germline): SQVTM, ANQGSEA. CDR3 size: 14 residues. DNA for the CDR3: TGCAGCGCTGCGGAGGGGGCGAGCACCGGGGAGCTGTTTTTT. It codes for CSAAEGASTGELFF.

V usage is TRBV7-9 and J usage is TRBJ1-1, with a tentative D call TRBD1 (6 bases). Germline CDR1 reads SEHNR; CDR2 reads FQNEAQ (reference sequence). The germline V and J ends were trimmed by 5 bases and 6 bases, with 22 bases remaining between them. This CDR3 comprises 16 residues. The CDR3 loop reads CASSRSMPQGIAEAFF. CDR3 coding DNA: TGTGCCAGCAGCCGCTCCATGCCCCAGGGGATCGCTGAAGCTTTCTTT.

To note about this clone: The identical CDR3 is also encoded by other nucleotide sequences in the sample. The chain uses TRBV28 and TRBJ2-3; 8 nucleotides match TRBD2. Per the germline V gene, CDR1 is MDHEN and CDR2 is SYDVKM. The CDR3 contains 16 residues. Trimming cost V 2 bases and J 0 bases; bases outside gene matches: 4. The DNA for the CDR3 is TGTGCCAGCAGTTTAATTACTAGCGGTAGCACAGATACGCAGTATTTT. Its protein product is CASSLITSGSTDTQYF. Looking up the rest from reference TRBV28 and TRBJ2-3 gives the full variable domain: DVKVTQSSRYLVKRTGEKVFLECVQDMDHENMFWYRQDPGLGLRLIYFSYDVKMKEKGDIPEGYSVSREKKERFSLILESASTNQTSMYLCASSLITSGSTDTQYFGPGTRLTVL.

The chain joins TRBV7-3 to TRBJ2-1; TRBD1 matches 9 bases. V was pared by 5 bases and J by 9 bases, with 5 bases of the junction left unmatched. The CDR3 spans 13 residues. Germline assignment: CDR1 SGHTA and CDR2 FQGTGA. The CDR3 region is CASSAGTGTEQFF. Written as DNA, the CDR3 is TGTGCCAGCAGCGCGGGGACAGGGACTGAGCAGTTCTTC.

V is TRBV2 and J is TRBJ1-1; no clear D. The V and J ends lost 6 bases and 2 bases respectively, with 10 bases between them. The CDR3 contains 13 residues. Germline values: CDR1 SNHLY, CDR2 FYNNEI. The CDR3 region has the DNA TGTGCCAGCAGAAACAGACCAAACACTGAAGCTTTCTTT. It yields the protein CASRNRPNTEAFF.

The CDR3 bases are TGTGCCAGCAGTCTGCCGGGGGAGCAGTTCTTC. It codes for CASSLPGEQFF. V usage is TRBV6-1 and J usage is TRBJ2-1; tentative D call: TRBD2 (5 bases). The V gene's germline CDR1 is MNHNS and CDR2 SASEGT. Trimming left V 5 bases short and J 10 bases short, with 9 bases between. The CDR3 runs to 11 residues.

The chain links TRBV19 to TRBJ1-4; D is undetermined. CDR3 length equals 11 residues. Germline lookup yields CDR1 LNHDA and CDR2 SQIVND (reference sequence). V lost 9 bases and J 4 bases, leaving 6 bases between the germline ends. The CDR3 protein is CASLLNEKLFF. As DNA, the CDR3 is TGTGCCAGCCTACTTAATGAAAAACTGTTTTTT.